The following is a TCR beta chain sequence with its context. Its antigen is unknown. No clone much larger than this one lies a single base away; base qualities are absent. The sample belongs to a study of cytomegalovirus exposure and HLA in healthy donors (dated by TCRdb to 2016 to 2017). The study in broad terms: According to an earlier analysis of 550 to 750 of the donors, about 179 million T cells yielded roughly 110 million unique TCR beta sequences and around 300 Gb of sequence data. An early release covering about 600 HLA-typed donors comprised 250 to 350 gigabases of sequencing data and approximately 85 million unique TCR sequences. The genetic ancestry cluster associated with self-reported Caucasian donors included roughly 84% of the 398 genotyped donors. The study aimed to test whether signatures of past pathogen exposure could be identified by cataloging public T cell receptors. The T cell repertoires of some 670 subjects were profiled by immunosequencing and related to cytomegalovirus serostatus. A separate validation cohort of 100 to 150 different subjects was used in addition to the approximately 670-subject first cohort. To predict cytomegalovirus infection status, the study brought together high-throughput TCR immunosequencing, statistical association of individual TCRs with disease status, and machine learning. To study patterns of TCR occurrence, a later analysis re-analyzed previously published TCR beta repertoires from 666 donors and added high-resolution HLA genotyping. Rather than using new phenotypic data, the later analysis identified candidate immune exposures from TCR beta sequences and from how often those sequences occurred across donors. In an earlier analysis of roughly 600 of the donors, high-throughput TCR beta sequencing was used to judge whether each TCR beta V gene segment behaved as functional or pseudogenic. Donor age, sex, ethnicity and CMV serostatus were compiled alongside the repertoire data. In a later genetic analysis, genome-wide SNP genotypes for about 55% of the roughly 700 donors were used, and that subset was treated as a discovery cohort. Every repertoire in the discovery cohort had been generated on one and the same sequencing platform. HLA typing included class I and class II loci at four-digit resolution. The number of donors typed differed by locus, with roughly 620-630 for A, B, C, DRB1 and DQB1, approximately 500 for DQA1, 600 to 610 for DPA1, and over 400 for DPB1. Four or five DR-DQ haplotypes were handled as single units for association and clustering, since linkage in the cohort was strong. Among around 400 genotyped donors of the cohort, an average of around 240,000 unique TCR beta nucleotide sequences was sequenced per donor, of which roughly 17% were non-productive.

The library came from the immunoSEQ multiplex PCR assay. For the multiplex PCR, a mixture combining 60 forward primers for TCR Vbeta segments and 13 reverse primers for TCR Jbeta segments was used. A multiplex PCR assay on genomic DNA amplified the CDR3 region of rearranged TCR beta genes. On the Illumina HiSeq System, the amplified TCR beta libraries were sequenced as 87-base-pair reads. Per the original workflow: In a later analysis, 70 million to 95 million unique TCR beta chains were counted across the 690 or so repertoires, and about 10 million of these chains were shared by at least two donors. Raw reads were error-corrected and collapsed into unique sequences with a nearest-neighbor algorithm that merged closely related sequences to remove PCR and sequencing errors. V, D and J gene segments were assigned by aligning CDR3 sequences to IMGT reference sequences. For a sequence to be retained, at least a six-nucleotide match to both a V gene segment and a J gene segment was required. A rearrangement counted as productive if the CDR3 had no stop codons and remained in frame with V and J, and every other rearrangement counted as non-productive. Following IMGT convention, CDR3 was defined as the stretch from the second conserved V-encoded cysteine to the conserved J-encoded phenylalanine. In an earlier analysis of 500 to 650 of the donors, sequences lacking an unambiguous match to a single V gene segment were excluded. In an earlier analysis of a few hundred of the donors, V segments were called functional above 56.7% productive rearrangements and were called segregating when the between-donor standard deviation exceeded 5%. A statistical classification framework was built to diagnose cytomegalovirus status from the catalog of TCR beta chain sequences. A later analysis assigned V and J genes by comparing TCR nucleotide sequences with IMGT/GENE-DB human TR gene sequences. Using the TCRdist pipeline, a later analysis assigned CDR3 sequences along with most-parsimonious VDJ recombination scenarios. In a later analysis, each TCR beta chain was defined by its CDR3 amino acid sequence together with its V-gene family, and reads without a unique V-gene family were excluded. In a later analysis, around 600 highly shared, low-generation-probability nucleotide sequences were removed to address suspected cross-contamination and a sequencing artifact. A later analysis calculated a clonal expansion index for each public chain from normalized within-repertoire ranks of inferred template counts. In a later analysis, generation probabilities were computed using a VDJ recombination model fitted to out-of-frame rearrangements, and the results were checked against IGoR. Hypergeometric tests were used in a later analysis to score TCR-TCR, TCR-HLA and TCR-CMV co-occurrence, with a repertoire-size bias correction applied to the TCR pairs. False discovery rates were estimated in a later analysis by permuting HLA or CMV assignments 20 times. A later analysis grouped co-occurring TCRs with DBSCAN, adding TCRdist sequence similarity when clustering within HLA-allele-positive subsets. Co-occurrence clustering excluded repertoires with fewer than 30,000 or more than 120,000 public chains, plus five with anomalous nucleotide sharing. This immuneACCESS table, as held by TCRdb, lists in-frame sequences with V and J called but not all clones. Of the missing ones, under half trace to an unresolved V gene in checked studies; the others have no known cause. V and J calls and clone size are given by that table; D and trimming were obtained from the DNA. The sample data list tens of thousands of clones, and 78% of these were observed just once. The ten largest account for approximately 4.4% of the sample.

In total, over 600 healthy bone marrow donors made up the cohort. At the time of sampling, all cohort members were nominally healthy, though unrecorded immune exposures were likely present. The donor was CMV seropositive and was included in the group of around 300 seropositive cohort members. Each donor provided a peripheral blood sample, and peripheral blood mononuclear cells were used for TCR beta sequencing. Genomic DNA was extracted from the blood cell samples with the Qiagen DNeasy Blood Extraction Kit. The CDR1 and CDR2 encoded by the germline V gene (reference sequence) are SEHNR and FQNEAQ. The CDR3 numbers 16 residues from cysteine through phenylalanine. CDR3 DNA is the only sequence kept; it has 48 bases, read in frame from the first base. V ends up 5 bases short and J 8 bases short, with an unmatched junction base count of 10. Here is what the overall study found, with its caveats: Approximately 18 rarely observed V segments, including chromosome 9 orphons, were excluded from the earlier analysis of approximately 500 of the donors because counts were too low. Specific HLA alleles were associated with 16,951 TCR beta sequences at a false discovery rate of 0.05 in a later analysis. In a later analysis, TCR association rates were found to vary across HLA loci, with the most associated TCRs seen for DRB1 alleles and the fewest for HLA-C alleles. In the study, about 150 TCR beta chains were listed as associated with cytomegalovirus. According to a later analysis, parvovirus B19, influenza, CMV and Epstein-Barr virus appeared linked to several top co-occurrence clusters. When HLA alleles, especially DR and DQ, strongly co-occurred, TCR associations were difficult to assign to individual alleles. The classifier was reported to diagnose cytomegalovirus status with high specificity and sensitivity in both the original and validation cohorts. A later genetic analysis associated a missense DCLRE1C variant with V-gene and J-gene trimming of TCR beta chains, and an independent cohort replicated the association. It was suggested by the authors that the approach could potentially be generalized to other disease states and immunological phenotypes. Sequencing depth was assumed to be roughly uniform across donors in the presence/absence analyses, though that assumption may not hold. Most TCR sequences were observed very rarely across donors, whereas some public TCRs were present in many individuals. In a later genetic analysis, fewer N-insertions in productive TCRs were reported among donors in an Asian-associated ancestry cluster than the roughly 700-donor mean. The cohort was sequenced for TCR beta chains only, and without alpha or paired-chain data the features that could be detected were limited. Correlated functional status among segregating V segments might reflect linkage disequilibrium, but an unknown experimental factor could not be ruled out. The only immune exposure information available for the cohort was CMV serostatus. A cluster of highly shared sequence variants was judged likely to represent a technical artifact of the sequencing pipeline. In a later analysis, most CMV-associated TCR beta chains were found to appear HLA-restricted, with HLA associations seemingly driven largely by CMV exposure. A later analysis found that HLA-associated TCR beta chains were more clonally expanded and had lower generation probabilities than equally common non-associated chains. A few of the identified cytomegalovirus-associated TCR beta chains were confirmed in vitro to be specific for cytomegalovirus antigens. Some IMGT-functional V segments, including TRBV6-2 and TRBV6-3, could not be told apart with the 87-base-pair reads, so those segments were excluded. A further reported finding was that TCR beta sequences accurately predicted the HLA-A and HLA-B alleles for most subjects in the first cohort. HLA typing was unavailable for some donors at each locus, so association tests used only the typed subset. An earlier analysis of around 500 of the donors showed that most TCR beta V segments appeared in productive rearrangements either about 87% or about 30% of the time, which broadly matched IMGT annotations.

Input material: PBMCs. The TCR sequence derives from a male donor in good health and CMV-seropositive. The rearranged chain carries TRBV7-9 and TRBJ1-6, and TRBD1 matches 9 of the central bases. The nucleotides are TGTGCCAGCAGCCCTCCCGGGACAGGGATGGATTCACCCCTCCACTTT. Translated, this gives CASSPPGTGMDSPLHF.